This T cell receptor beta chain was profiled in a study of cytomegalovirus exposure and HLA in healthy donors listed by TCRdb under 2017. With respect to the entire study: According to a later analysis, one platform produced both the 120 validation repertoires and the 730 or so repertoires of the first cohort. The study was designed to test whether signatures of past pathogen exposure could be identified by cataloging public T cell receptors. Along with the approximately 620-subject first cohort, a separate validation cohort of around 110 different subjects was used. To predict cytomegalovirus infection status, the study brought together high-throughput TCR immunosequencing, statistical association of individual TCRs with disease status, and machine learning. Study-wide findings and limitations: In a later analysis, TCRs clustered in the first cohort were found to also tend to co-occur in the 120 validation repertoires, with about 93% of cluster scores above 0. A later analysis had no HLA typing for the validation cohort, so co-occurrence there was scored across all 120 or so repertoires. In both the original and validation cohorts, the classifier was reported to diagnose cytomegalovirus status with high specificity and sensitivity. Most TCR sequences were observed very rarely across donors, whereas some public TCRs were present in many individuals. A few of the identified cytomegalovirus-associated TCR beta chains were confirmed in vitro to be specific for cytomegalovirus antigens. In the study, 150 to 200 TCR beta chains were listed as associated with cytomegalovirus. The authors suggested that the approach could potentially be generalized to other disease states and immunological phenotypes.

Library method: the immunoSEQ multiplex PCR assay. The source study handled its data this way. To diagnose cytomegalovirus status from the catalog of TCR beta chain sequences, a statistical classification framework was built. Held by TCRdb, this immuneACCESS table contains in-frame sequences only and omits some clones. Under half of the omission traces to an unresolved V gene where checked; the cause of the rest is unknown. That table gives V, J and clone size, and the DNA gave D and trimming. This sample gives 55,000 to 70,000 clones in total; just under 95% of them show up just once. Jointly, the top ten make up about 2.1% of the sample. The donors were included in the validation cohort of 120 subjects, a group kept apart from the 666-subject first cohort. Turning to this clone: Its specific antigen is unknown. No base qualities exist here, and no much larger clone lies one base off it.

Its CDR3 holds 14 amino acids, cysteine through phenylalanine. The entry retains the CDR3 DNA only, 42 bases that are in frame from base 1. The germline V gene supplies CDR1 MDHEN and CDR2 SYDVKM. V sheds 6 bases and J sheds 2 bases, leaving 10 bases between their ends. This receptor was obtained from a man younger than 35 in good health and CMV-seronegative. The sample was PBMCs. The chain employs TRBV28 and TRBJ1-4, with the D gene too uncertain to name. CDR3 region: CASRGRPTNEKLFF. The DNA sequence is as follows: TGTGCCAGCAGGGGGAGGCCGACTAATGAAAAACTGTTTTTT.